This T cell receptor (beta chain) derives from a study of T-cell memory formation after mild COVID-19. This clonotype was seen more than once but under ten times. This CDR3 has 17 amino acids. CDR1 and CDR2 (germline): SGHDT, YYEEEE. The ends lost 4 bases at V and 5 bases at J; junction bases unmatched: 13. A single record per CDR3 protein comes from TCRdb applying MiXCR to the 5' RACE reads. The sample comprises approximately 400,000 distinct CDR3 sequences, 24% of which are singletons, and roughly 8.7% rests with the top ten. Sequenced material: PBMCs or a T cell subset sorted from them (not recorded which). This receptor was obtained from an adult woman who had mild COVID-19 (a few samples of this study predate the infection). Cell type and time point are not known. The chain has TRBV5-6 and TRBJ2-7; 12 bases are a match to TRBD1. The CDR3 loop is CASSPPPGTGGKDEQYF. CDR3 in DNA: TGTGCCAGCAGCCCACCCCCCGGGACAGGGGGCAAGGACGAGCAGTACTTC.